Below, 23 T cell receptor beta chains from the same sample are listed, as sequenced in a study of cytomegalovirus exposure and HLA in healthy donors. PCR involved 60 Vbeta and 13 Jbeta primers. Profiled with immunoSEQ multiplex PCR; TCRdb holds only in-frame clones, not every one. The sample has under 250,000 clones, about 75% seen once. The specimen sequenced was PBMCs. The receptors stem from a male donor in good health and CMV-seronegative.

This chain uses TRBV4-3 with TRBJ2-3, with D hard to call. Germline V gives CDR1 LGHNA, CDR2 YSLEER. The V end was cut by 0 bases, the J end by 5 bases, with 12 bases between. The CDR3 has 15 amino acids. The DNA for the CDR3 is TGCGCCAGCAGCCAAGATTTCCAGGCCATAGATACGCAGTATTTT. Amino acids: CASSQDFQAIDTQYF.

The gene calls are TRBV30 and TRBJ1-5; possibly TRBD1 for D (6 bases). Trimming cost V 2 bases and J 7 bases, with 18 bases left between them. Germline CDR1 is GTSNPN and CDR2 is SVGIG (reference sequence). The CDR3 has 15 amino acids. CDR3 DNA: TGTGCCTGGAGTCAACTTTCAGGGGAAGACCAGCCCCAGCATTTT. This gives the protein CAWSQLSGEDQPQHF.

The gene calls are TRBV5-1 and TRBJ2-5, with 15 bases lining up with TRBD2. Germline V CDR1 and CDR2: SGHRS, YFSETQ. CDR3 size: 18 residues. The junction had 7 bases not matched to a gene; V was cut back by 3 bases and J by 1 base. The CDR3 bases are TGCGCCAGCAGCTACTTTGGACTAGCGGGGGGGTTCCAAGAGACCCAGTACTTC. It translates to CASSYFGLAGGFQETQYF. Complete variable domain (other parts from reference TRBV5-1 and TRBJ2-5): KAGVTQTPRYLIKTRGQQVTLSCSPISGHRSVSWYQQTPGQGLQFLFEYFSETQRNKGNFPGRFSGRQFSNSRSEMNVSTLELGDSALYLCASSYFGLAGGFQETQYFGPGTRLLVL.

The chain joins TRBV7-9 to TRBJ2-7, with D tentatively TRBD2 (7 bases). Deletions cut 7 bases from V and 0 bases from J, with 13 bases between. The CDR3 spans 14 residues. Looked up from germline, CDR1 is SEHNR and CDR2 is FQNEAQ (reference sequence). CDR3 DNA: TGTGCCAGCATTCAGGGAGGGGGCTCCTACGAGCAGTACTTC. Encoded protein: CASIQGGGSYEQYF. Full variable domain (missing parts from reference TRBV7-9 and TRBJ2-7): DTGVSQNPRHKITKRGQNVTFRCDPISEHNRLYWYRQTLGQGPEFLTYFQNEAQLEKSRLLSDRFSAERPKGSFSTLEIQRTEQGDSAMYLCASIQGGGSYEQYFGPGTRLTVT.

The J gene is TRBJ1-1, the V gene TRBV6-5; maybe TRBD1 (6 bases). This CDR3 has 15 residues. Trimming pared 7 bases from V and 5 bases from J, leaving 20 bases between. CDR1 and CDR2 from the germline V gene are MNHEY and SVGAGI. CDR3 DNA: TGTGCCAGCATCAAAAGAGGGGCAGGGGAGACTGAAGCTTTCTTT. Its protein is CASIKRGAGETEAFF.

In this sample, this clone turned up a few times. This rearrangement joins TRBV29-1 to TRBJ2-1; 9 bases align to TRBD2. After removal of 4 bases from V and 6 bases from J, the junction contained 4 bases not matched to a gene. Germline V gene data show CDR1 as SQVTM and CDR2 as ANQGSEA. The length of the CDR3 is 13 residues. The CDR3 nucleotides are TGCAGCGTTGGGACTAGCGAGATCAATGAGCAGTTCTTC. This translates into CSVGTSEINEQFF.

J is TRBJ2-1 and V is TRBV7-9; TRBD1 aligns across 9 bases. V trimming: 6 bases; J trimming: 6 bases; junction bases outside the gene matches: 6. This CDR3 has 14 amino acids. In germline, CDR1 is SEHNR, CDR2 FQNEAQ (reference sequence). The CDR3 reads CASSYTGQGNEQFF. The CDR3 coding sequence is TGTGCCAGCAGTTATACGGGACAGGGCAATGAGCAGTTCTTC.

The rearrangement links TRBV10-3 to TRBJ2-2, with 7 nucleotides matching TRBD2. CDR3 length: 13 amino acids. CDR1 is ENHRY and CDR2 is SYGVKD in the germline V gene. With V trimmed by 9 bases and J by 4 bases, 5 bases remained unmatched. This CDR3 is CAIWGGATGELFF. In nucleotides, the CDR3 is TGTGCCATTTGGGGGGGAGCCACCGGGGAGCTGTTTTTT.

This chain connects TRBV7-7 to TRBJ1-5; 7 nucleotides agree with TRBD1. CDR3 length equals 19 residues. V trimming: 1 base; J trimming: 2 bases; junction bases outside the gene matches: 14. Germline V gene sequence: CDR1 SSHAT, CDR2 FNYEAQ (reference sequence). The DNA of the CDR3 is TGTGCCAGCAGCTTAGTAGCCCCGATGACAGGGACGGGCAATCAGCCCCAGCATTTT. Its protein product is CASSLVAPMTGTGNQPQHF.

CDR3 residues: CASSRGSGLGLSTDTQYF. CDR3 nucleotide sequence: TGCGCCAGCAGCCGTGGAAGCGGACTCGGCCTTAGCACAGATACGCAGTATTTT. The chain uses TRBV4-3 and TRBJ2-3; D is perhaps TRBD2 (5 bases). This CDR3 region has 18 residues. From germline, CDR1 is LGHNA and CDR2 YSLEER. Trimming cost V 4 bases and J 0 bases, with 20 bases left between them.

The chain uses TRBV28 and TRBJ2-7; D gene unclear. The CDR3 totals 12 residues. Germline loops: CDR1 MDHEN, CDR2 SYDVKM. V was trimmed by 7 bases and J by 4 bases, leaving 11 bases between them. CDR3 nucleotide sequence: TGTGCCAGCACCCGGAGCCTATACGAGCAGTACTTC. Its protein is CASTRSLYEQYF. The complete variable domain, with remaining parts taken from reference TRBV28 and TRBJ2-7, reads DVKVTQSSRYLVKRTGEKVFLECVQDMDHENMFWYRQDPGLGLRLIYFSYDVKMKEKGDIPEGYSVSREKKERFSLILESASTNQTSMYLCASTRSLYEQYFGPGTRLTVT.

The chain has TRBV6-5 and TRBJ2-2; 10 bases are shared with TRBD2. Germline V gives CDR1 MNHEY, CDR2 SVGAGI. CDR3 length: 15 amino acids. With 6 bases clipped from V and 2 bases from J, the junction kept 3 bases outside the gene matches. CDR3 nucleotide sequence: TGTGCCAGCAGCGGACTAGCGGTTAACACCGGGGAGCTGTTTTTT. This sequence encodes CASSGLAVNTGELFF.

This chain joins TRBV4-3 and TRBJ2-4; TRBD1 might be the D (6 bases). Trimming cost V 1 base and J 0 bases, with 16 bases left between them. This CDR3 is 18 amino acids long. CDR1 LGHNA and CDR2 YSLEER come from the germline V gene. The chain's CDR3 is CASSQAPGTYSAKNIQYF. CDR3 DNA sequence: TGCGCCAGCAGCCAAGCCCCGGGGACATATTCAGCCAAAAACATTCAGTACTTC.

The chain couples TRBV7-7 to TRBJ1-1; no definite D call. Germline V lookup: CDR1 SSHAT, CDR2 FNYEAQ (reference sequence). V lost 0 bases to trimming and J lost 1 base, with 3 bases between them. The CDR3 spans 13 residues. The CDR3 sequence is CASSLAANTEAFF. In nucleotides, the CDR3 is TGTGCCAGCAGCTTAGCAGCGAACACTGAAGCTTTCTTT.

The chain recombines TRBV19 with TRBJ2-7; maybe TRBD1 (6 bases). The CDR3 totals 14 residues. Germline V lookup: CDR1 LNHDA, CDR2 SQIVND (reference sequence). The V end was cut by 7 bases, the J end by 2 bases, with 15 bases between. This CDR3 is CASTQSPGAYEQYF. The DNA for the CDR3 is TGTGCCAGTACCCAAAGCCCAGGGGCCTACGAGCAGTACTTC.

In this sample, this clone turned up a few times. This sample also contains other DNA sequences that code for the same CDR3. The CDR3 reads CASSLTGGGDEQYF. The CDR3 DNA is TGTGCCAGCAGCTTAACAGGGGGCGGGGACGAGCAGTACTTC. The chain recombines TRBV7-3 with TRBJ2-7; weak D call: TRBD1 (7 bases). V lost 0 bases, J lost 5 bases, and 11 bases lay in between. CDR1 SGHTA and CDR2 FQGTGA come from the germline V gene. The CDR3 is 14 residues long.

This clone came up a few times. Distinct nucleotide sequences in the sample also encode this CDR3. This chain uses TRBV29-1 with TRBJ2-3; TRBD1 aligns across 9 bases. The germline gives CDR1 SQVTM, CDR2 ANQGSEA. The CDR3 runs to 13 residues. Trimming at V came to 4 bases and at J to 4 bases, leaving 3 bases not matched to a gene. Here the CDR3 reads CSVGTGEADTQYF. Written as DNA, the CDR3 is TGCAGCGTTGGGACAGGGGAAGCAGATACGCAGTATTTT.

The chain combines TRBV29-1 with TRBJ2-3; TRBD1 might be the D (6 bases). In germline, CDR1 is SQVTM, CDR2 ANQGSEA. Trimming removed 6 bases at V and 2 bases at J, with 15 bases between. This CDR3 has 14 residues. The CDR3 DNA follows: TGCAGCGTGGAACAGGGCTCCTTCACAGATACGCAGTATTTT. Translating it yields CSVEQGSFTDTQYF.

The gene calls are TRBV5-5 and TRBJ2-5; TRBD2 aligns across 8 bases. Germline V lookup: CDR1 SGHKS, CDR2 YYEKEE (reference sequence). V trimming: 3 bases; J trimming: 5 bases; junction bases outside the gene matches: 6. CDR3 length: 14 amino acids. The CDR3 DNA reads as TGTGCCAGCAGCTGGGAGCGGGAGTGGGAGACCCAGTACTTC. Translated: CASSWEREWETQYF.

The chain employs TRBV5-1 and TRBJ2-2; TRBD2 matches at 7 bases. The germline V gene encodes CDR1 SGHRS and CDR2 YFSETQ. This CDR3 is built from 16 residues. Germline trimming cut 4 bases from V and 5 bases from J; bases unmatched to any gene: 11. CDR3 in amino acids: CASSPIGGKPTGELFF. DNA for the CDR3: TGCGCCAGCAGCCCAATCGGGGGGAAACCGACCGGGGAGCTGTTTTTT.

This clone was detected only once. V usage is TRBV19 and J usage is TRBJ2-3, with D possibly being TRBD1 (6 bases). Trimming took off 2 bases at V and 1 base at J, with 16 bases between the two ends. This CDR3 is 17 amino acids long. The germline V gene has CDR1 LNHDA and CDR2 SQIVND (reference sequence). Written as DNA, the CDR3 is TGTGCCAGTAGTATAAGTGGCCTGGGGGCCGGCACAGATACGCAGTATTTT. It is translated as CASSISGLGAGTDTQYF.

The chain employs TRBV7-2 and TRBJ2-5; TRBD2 might be the D (5 bases). Germline V gives CDR1 SGHTA, CDR2 FQGNSA. V was clipped by 4 bases and J by 5 bases, with 23 bases between them. This CDR3 has 17 residues. CDR3: CASSSNNLALDVETQYF. The CDR3 nucleotides read TGTGCCAGCAGCTCTAACAACCTAGCATTAGACGTGGAGACCCAGTACTTC.

This chain links TRBV9 with TRBJ2-2; TRBD2 aligns across 8 bases. V lost 2 bases, J lost 0 bases, and 6 bases stayed unmatched. Germline CDR1 and CDR2: SGDLS and YYNGEE. The CDR3 consists of 17 residues. CDR3: CASSVFSGVTNTGELFF. CDR3 DNA: TGTGCCAGCAGCGTCTTTAGCGGGGTTACGAACACCGGGGAGCTGTTTTTT.